The rows below give T cell receptor beta chains drawn from one sample of a study of CD8+ T cells in alopecia areata. Generated by immunoSEQ multiplex PCR, the TCRdb table keeps only in-frame clones and is missing some. The sample has hundreds of thousands of clones, over 60% seen once. Sequencing used CD4+ T cells sorted from blood, obtained around week 44, from a patient treated with tofacitinib. Receptors were obtained from a human donor with alopecia areata. CDR3s include the opening cysteine and the closing phenylalanine or tryptophan.

>TRBJ1-1|TRBV9
CASSVAGARATNTEAFF
>TRBJ2-6|TRBV10-2
CASDDGSSGANVLTF
>TRBJ2-3|TRBV6-5
CASSYSLMGDTQYF
>TRBJ1-5|TRBV11-1
CASSFGNNQPQHF
>TRBJ2-2|TRBV4-1
CASSQRQGGAPGRNTGELFF
>TRBJ2-7|TRBV10-3
CAISVAGEQYF
>TRBJ1-2|TRBV4-3
CASSQEASYGYTF
>TRBJ1-5|TRBV2
CASSGQINQPQHF
>TRBJ1-4|TRBV30
CAWQRQEGEKLFF
>TRBJ2-2|TRBV29-1
CSVTGAGDRELFF
>TRBJ1-6|TRBV30
CAWSVLPGGRNSPLHF
>TRBJ2-1|TRBV29-1
CSVGAGQGNEQFF
>TRBJ1-1|TRBV6-6
CASSYMVNTEAFF
>TRBJ1-5|TRBV10-3
CAISRDIQSQPQHF
>TRBJ1-1|TRBV7-9
CASSLRTDAFF
>TRBJ2-1|TRBV2
CASKILVGRDEQFF
>TRBJ1-1|TRBV5-1
CASSLGGTENTEAFF
>TRBJ2-3|TRBV4-3
CASSQGLAGTQYF
>TRBJ1-5|TRBV30
CAWNRGGQPQHF
>TRBJ2-1|TRBV7-9
CASSLGPLSYNEQFF
>TRBJ2-3|TRBV13
CASSSAGKAQYF
>TRBJ2-5|TRBV7-2
CASSLVKGVFQETQYF